The 21 T cell receptor beta chains below were found in one sample sequenced in a study of human T cells and chemical hapten exposure. Time point noted: patch test 1, 2 weeks after DPC sensitization. Documented treatment: therapeutic diphenylcyclopropenone sensitization with weekly scalp DPC. Via MiXCR, TCRdb re-called the RACE reads, giving one row per CDR3 protein. The data show around 77,000 distinct CDR3 sequences, 9.8% seen once. The material sequenced was whole blood, taken in connection with sensitization to the hapten diphenylcyclopropenone (DPC). The receptors were sampled from a woman aged 40 to 50 with alopecia areata. Some clones in this sample may be carry-over from other donors' samples.

The genes are TRBV10-2 and TRBJ1-1; D is uncertain. With 4 bases removed from V and 2 bases from J, the gap between germline ends came to 11 bases. Germline values: CDR1 WSHSY, CDR2 SAAADI. CDR3 length: 14 amino acids. CDR3 amino acids: CASSAKEANTEAFF. CDR3 DNA sequence: TGCGCCAGCAGTGCAAAGGAAGCAAACACTGAAGCTTTCTTT.

This clonotype showed up just a few times. The rearrangement links TRBV20-1 to TRBJ2-3, with TRBD2 matching 10 bases. The germline CDR1 and CDR2 sequences are DFQATT and SNEGSKA (reference sequence). J gave up 5 bases and V 0 bases, and 5 bases lay outside the gene matches. The CDR3 extends over 15 amino acids. CDR3 loop: CSARDPRTSGDTQYF. For the CDR3, the DNA is TGCAGTGCTAGAGACCCCCGGACTAGCGGAGATACGCAGTATTTT.

This clonotype was detected ten times or more. The genes are TRBV5-1 and TRBJ2-7; perhaps TRBD1 as D (5 bases). Trimming stripped 0 bases from V and 3 bases from J, with 7 bases between. The CDR3 consists of 13 residues. Germline CDR1 and CDR2: SGHRS and YFSETQ. The CDR3: CASSLAQGYEQYF. CDR3 bases: TGCGCCAGCAGCTTGGCTCAGGGCTACGAGCAGTACTTC.

This clonotype occurred many times. The gene calls are TRBV12-3 or TRBV12-4 and TRBJ2-3; the D is unclear. Trimming pared 6 bases from V and 4 bases from J, leaving 17 bases between. This CDR3 contains 15 residues. This CDR3 is CASSLRVYGADTQYF. Written as DNA, the CDR3 is TGTGCCAGCAGCCTTAGAGTGTATGGGGCAGATACGCAGTATTTT.

This clonotype was detected ten times or more. V usage is TRBV14 and J usage is TRBJ2-1; D possibly corresponds to TRBD1 (6 bases). V was cut by 4 bases and J by 10 bases, with 14 bases left in between. Germline assignment: CDR1 SGHDN and CDR2 FVKESK. The CDR3 length is 13 residues. The CDR3 region is CASSPQGLGEQFF. The CDR3 DNA reads as TGTGCCAGCAGCCCCCAGGGGCTAGGGGAGCAGTTCTTC.

The chain employs TRBV4-2 and TRBJ2-5; 16 bases map to TRBD2. Germline values: CDR1 LGHNA, CDR2 YNFKEQ. The J segment lost 2 bases and the V segment lost 0 bases, leaving 6 bases of the junction unmatched. This CDR3 is 19 amino acids long. CDR3 DNA sequence: TGTGCCAGCAGCCAAGATAAGGGACTAGCGGGGGGGCATCAAGAGACCCAGTACTTC. It specifies CASSQDKGLAGGHQETQYF.

The chain links TRBV5-1 to TRBJ1-6; tentatively, D is TRBD1 (6 bases). V shed 3 bases and J shed 8 bases, with 12 bases lying between them. The CDR3 consists of 14 residues. CDR1 is SGHRS and CDR2 is YFSETQ in the germline V gene. The CDR3 is CASSSQGYDSPLHF. CDR3 DNA: TGCGCCAGCAGCTCCCAGGGGTATGATTCACCCCTCCACTTT.

This chain connects TRBV6-5 to TRBJ2-1; TRBD1 is a possible D gene (6 bases). CDR1 and CDR2 (germline): MNHEY, SVGAGI. This CDR3 has 17 amino acids. The germline V and J ends were trimmed by 0 bases and 9 bases, with 21 bases remaining between them. CDR3 nucleotide sequence: TGTGCCAGCAGTTACTCGAAGCGTGGGGGCTCAAGGGGTGAGCAGTTCTTC. As protein: CASSYSKRGGSRGEQFF.

Comment on this clonotype: One junction end disagrees with the germline gene, perhaps due to a read error. The rearrangement links TRBV7-9 to TRBJ1-2, with no clear D. The CDR3 length is 16 residues. Per germline, CDR1 SEHNR and CDR2 FQNEAQ (reference sequence). The CDR3 DNA sequence: TGTGCCAGCAGCTTAGCCCTCCTTTGGAGCAACTATGGCCACACCTTC. Protein sequence: CASSLALLWSNYGHTF.

This rearrangement joins TRBV5-1 to TRBJ2-2, with TRBD1 identical over 8 bases. The length of the CDR3 is 16 residues. V dropped 0 bases and J dropped 0; count of bases not matched to a gene: 1. Germline loops: CDR1 SGHRS, CDR2 YFSETQ. Written as DNA, the CDR3 is TGCGCCAGCAGCTTGGAGGGACAGGCGAACACCGGGGAGCTGTTTTTT. The encoded protein is CASSLEGQANTGELFF.

The sample holds many counts of this clonotype. The chain joins TRBV6-6 to TRBJ2-2; 8 nucleotides align to TRBD1. The CDR3 runs to 20 residues. Germline trimming cut 2 bases from V and 5 bases from J; bases unmatched to any gene: 19. The germline V gene has CDR1 MNHNY and CDR2 SVGAGI (reference sequence). CDR3 loop: CASSYTRSVSRTGLTGELFF. The CDR3 DNA reads TGTGCCAGCAGTTACACACGATCGGTCTCAAGGACAGGGTTGACCGGGGAGCTGTTTTTT.

The gene calls are TRBV20-1 and TRBJ1-1; no firm D call. The CDR3 totals 13 residues. V shed 3 bases and J shed 1 base, with 9 bases lying between them. From germline, CDR1 is DFQATT and CDR2 SNEGSKA (reference sequence). This CDR3 is CSARGGWNTEAFF. CDR3 nucleotide sequence: TGCAGTGCTAGGGGTGGCTGGAACACTGAAGCTTTCTTT.

This clonotype was found many times. The rearrangement uses TRBV7-9 and TRBJ2-7; TRBD1 matches at 8 bases. Germline values: CDR1 SEHNR, CDR2 FQNEAQ (reference sequence). The V gene end was trimmed by 0 bases and the J gene end by 10 bases; junction bases not matched to a gene: 5. The CDR3 spans 13 residues. The CDR3 spells CASSLAGQGRQYF. CDR3 DNA sequence: TGTGCCAGCAGCTTAGCCGGACAGGGAAGACAGTACTTC.

This clonotype was seen a few times. The chain combines TRBV7-2 with TRBJ2-2; no definite D call. Deletions cut 5 bases from V and 6 bases from J, with 10 bases between. CDR1 SGHTA and CDR2 FQGNSA come from the germline V gene. CDR3 length: 13 residues. The CDR3 protein is CASSRDPSGELFF. The CDR3 region has the DNA TGTGCCAGCAGCCGAGACCCTTCCGGGGAGCTGTTTTTT.

In its sample, this clonotype was seen a few times. The J gene is TRBJ1-6, the V gene TRBV12-3 or TRBV12-4; maybe TRBD1 (5 bases). The CDR3 totals 14 residues. The ends were cut back, 7 bases at V and 8 bases at J, with 15 bases in the middle. CDR3 DNA sequence: TGTGCCAGCATCCGAGGGGCAGGCGATTCACCCCTCCACTTT. It codes for CASIRGAGDSPLHF.

This clonotype was found a few times. The V and J genes are TRBV6-6 and TRBJ2-1; D not resolved. The CDR3 runs 16 residues. The V end was cut by 5 bases, the J end by 0 bases, with 14 bases between. Germline V gene sequence: CDR1 MNHNY, CDR2 SVGAGI (reference sequence). In DNA form, the CDR3 reads TGTGCCAGCAGTGGCTCCTCTCCTAGCTCCTACAATGAGCAGTTCTTC. Amino acid sequence: CASSGSSPSSYNEQFF.

This clonotype was found many times. The J gene is TRBJ1-2, the V gene TRBV21-1; the tabulated D call, TRBD1, remains unverified against the DNA. TRBV21-1 is a documented pseudogene. CDR3 length: 14 residues. CDR3 amino acids: CASSNRGRRDGYTF. As DNA, the CDR3 is TGTGCCAGCAGCAATAGGGGTCGAAGAGATGGCTACACCTTC.

At least ten counts were recorded for this clonotype. V and J are TRBV18 and TRBJ1-2, with TRBD1 as a possible D gene (5 bases). The CDR3 covers 17 residues. CDR1 is KGHSH and CDR2 is LQKENI in the germline V gene. V lost 0 bases to trimming and J lost 8 bases, with 22 bases between them. The CDR3 DNA sequence: TGTGCCAGCTCACCACCTAATGGCATCGGCAGGGTGGAAGGCTACACCTTC. It yields the protein CASSPPNGIGRVEGYTF.

This clonotype was detected ten times or more. The chain is built from TRBV4-1 and TRBJ2-1; D is undetermined. V was cut by 0 bases and J by 4 bases, with 16 bases left in between. The CDR3 extends over 17 amino acids. Germline V gives CDR1 MGHRA, CDR2 YSYEKL. CDR3 amino acids: CASSQDSGSTPYNEQFF. The CDR3 bases are TGCGCCAGCAGCCAAGATTCTGGGTCCACTCCTTACAATGAGCAGTTCTTC.

The gene calls are TRBV7-6 and TRBJ2-2; 8 nucleotides match TRBD2. Germline V gene data show CDR1 as SGHVS and CDR2 as FNYEAQ. This CDR3 is 14 amino acids long. V was pared by 3 bases and J by 4 bases, with 1 base of the junction left unmatched. The CDR3: CASSFGGGTGELFF. CDR3 nucleotide sequence: TGTGCCAGCAGCTTCGGGGGGGGCACCGGGGAGCTGTTTTTT.

This clonotype was counted only a few times. The chain is built from TRBV6-5 and TRBJ1-3; D is possibly TRBD1 (5 bases). Germline values: CDR1 MNHEY, CDR2 SVGAGI. The CDR3 covers 17 residues. V shed 0 bases and J shed 0 bases, with 12 bases lying between them. The CDR3 DNA follows: TGTGCCAGCAGTTACTCCCGTAGGGACGCCTCTGGAAACACCATATATTTT. Translation: CASSYSRRDASGNTIYF.